The rows below give T cell receptor beta chains drawn from one sample of a study of blood T cell repertoires in COVID-19. Sequencing used immunoSEQ multiplex PCR; TCRdb keeps in-frame clones, though not all of them. Altogether about 200,000 clones are present, roughly 84% being singletons, with the ten largest covering roughly 5%. Material for sequencing was peripheral blood. These receptors all stem from a woman of 80 years or more with acute or convalescent COVID-19. The CDR3 runs from the conserved cysteine through the conserved F or W. The D gene is left open where the match is weak. Clone size is stated in some rows and not others, as once, few, many or a class when expanded.

few	11	TRBV2	TRBJ2-7	NA	TGTGCCAGCAGTCCTCCGGGAGAACAGTACTTC	CASSPPGEQYF
NA	13	TRBV29-1	TRBJ2-7	TRBD1	TGCAGCGTATACCGGGACAGTTTCTCCGAGCAGTACTTC	CSVYRDSFSEQYF
NA	16	TRBV6-6	TRBJ1-5	NA	TGTGCCGCACGAACATCAGGCCAAGTATCAGGTCAGCCCCAGCATTTT	CAARTSGQVSGQPQHF
NA	13	TRBV5-5	TRBJ1-2	TRBD1	TGTGCCAGCGCGATGGGACAGGCTTATGGCTACACCTTC	CASAMGQAYGYTF
NA	12	TRBV18	TRBJ2-5	NA	TGTGCCAGCTCACAAATACAAGAGACCCAGTACTTC	CASSQIQETQYF
few	15	TRBV6-2/TRBV6-3	TRBJ1-1	TRBD1	TGTGCCAGCAGCGATCAAACAGGGGGCGGCACTGAAGCTTTCTTT	CASSDQTGGGTEAFF
once	13	TRBV29-1	TRBJ2-3	TRBD2	TGCAGCGTTGTTGCGGGAGGCGCAGATACGCAGTATTTT	CSVVAGGADTQYF
NA	12	TRBV25-1	TRBJ2-5	NA	TGTGCCAGCAGGGACAGCAAAGAGACCCAGTACTTC	CASRDSKETQYF
NA	15	TRBV7-6	TRBJ2-7	TRBD2	TGTGCCAGCAGCGGCGGACTAGCGGGTATCTACGAGCAGTACTTC	CASSGGLAGIYEQYF
NA	15	TRBV29-1	TRBJ2-3	TRBD1	TGCAGCGTTGTACCCCGGGACAGAAGCACAGATACGCAGTATTTT	CSVVPRDRSTDTQYF
NA	16	TRBV5-1	TRBJ2-1	TRBD2	TGCGCCAGCAGCCTACCCCGGGGGGAGAGCATCAATGAGCAGTTCTTC	CASSLPRGESINEQFF
once	14	TRBV7-2	TRBJ2-1	TRBD2	TGTGCCAGCAGCTTAGGTACTAGCGGGAATGAGCAGTTCTTC	CASSLGTSGNEQFF
NA	18	TRBV27	TRBJ1-6	NA	TGTGCCAGCAGCAAAACTCTGGGGGCTTACCAAACGAATTCACCCCTCCACTTT	CASSKTLGAYQTNSPLHF
few	12	TRBV28	TRBJ1-5	NA	TGTGCCAGCCTACAGGGTTATCAGCCCCAGCATTTT	CASLQGYQPQHF
NA	16	TRBV14	TRBJ2-7	TRBD1	TGTGCCAGCAGCCAATGGGGACAGGGGCCCGCCGACGAGCAGTACTTC	CASSQWGQGPADEQYF
NA	15	TRBV18	TRBJ2-7	NA	TGTGCCAGCTCACCACCGAGTGACAGATCCTACGAGCAGTACTTC	CASSPPSDRSYEQYF
NA	17	TRBV15	TRBJ2-2	NA	TGTGCCACCAGCAGAGGGGTCGGGGAAGGCAACACCGGGGAGCTGTTTTTT	CATSRGVGEGNTGELFF
NA	15	TRBV6-6	TRBJ1-5	NA	TGTGCCAGCAGCCACGGGGTGGAATTTAATCAGCCCCAGCATTTT	CASSHGVEFNQPQHF
once	13	TRBV29-1	TRBJ2-7	NA	TGCAGCGTTGAAGAGGACAGGGAGGGCGAGCAGTACTTC	CSVEEDREGEQYF
NA	14	TRBV2	TRBJ2-1	TRBD2	TGTGCCAGCAGCTCCATAAGACTAGCGAATGAGCAGTTCTTC	CASSSIRLANEQFF
NA	15	TRBV25-1	TRBJ1-1	TRBD1	TGTGCCAGCATAGAGACAGGGGGCTCGAACACTGAAGCTTTCTTT	CASIETGGSNTEAFF
NA	13	TRBV15	TRBJ1-1	NA	TGTGCCACCAGCAGAGGGGACATGGGAAGGACTTTCTTT	CATSRGDMGRTFF
NA	17	TRBV7-2	TRBJ2-3	TRBD2	TGTGCCAGCAGCTTAGTTCAACTAGCGAGCAGTGCAGATACGCAGTATTTT	CASSLVQLASSADTQYF
NA	17	TRBV18	TRBJ1-1	TRBD1	TGTGCCAGCTCACGATCAACAGGGGGCGGGGTTGGCACTGAAGCTTTCTTT	CASSRSTGGGVGTEAFF
NA	13	TRBV18	TRBJ2-7	NA	TGTGCCAGCTCACCAGAGGAAACCTACGAGCAGTACTTC	CASSPEETYEQYF
NA	11	TRBV7-2	TRBJ1-6	NA	TGTGCCAGCAGTCTCGATTCACCCCTCCACTTT	CASSLDSPLHF
NA	10	TRBV20-1	TRBJ1-1	NA	TGCAGTGCTACAGGAAATGAAGCTTTCTTT	CSATGNEAFF
NA	14	TRBV6-4	TRBJ2-1	TRBD2	TGTGCCAGCAGTCCCTCCCAGAATAGCGGGAGGAAGTTCTTC	CASSPSQNSGRKFF
NA	16	TRBV5-1	TRBJ1-4	NA	TGCGCCAGCAGCAGTACAGGGTTTGGGACTAATGAAAAACTGTTTTTT	CASSSTGFGTNEKLFF
NA	13	TRBV18	TRBJ1-5	NA	TGTGCCAGCTCATCGACAGCCGATCAGCCCCAGCATTTT	CASSSTADQPQHF
few	15	TRBV6-5	TRBJ1-1	NA	TGTGCCAGCAGTTACTCGGGGGGTCGGGACACTGAAGCTTTCTTT	CASSYSGGRDTEAFF
NA	16	TRBV4-2	TRBJ1-4	TRBD1	TGTGCCAGCAGCCAGGGCCACGGGACAGGCAGAGAAAAACTGTTTTTT	CASSQGHGTGREKLFF
NA	19	TRBV5-1	TRBJ2-1	NA	TGCGCCAGCAGCTTGGCTCGGCTAGCGGTCCACAGGGAGCTCAATGAGCAGTTCTTC	CASSLARLAVHRELNEQFF
NA	15	TRBV7-2	TRBJ1-1	NA	TGTGCCAGCAGCTTAGGACAGATAATGAACACTGAAGCTTTCTTT	CASSLGQIMNTEAFF
NA	14	TRBV5-1	TRBJ1-5	NA	TGCGCCAGCAGCTTGGATGGAGTAAATCAGCCCCAGCATTTT	CASSLDGVNQPQHF
once	11	TRBV29-1	TRBJ2-7	NA	TGCAGCGGCATACTACTGGGCGAGCAGTACTTC	CSGILLGEQYF
NA	13	TRBV12-3/TRBV12-4	TRBJ2-7	NA	TGTGCCAGCAGTTTCCGGACATTAGGGGAGCAGTACTTC	CASSFRTLGEQYF
NA	15	TRBV7-9	TRBJ2-7	TRBD1	TGTGCCAGCAGCTTCGTTCGGACAGGGGTCCACGAGCAGTACTTC	CASSFVRTGVHEQYF
NA	18	TRBV28	TRBJ2-2	NA	TGTGCCAGCAGCCTTACAGCTATATTTCGGGGTGGGACCGGGGAGCTGTTTTTT	CASSLTAIFRGGTGELFF
NA	15	TRBV28	TRBJ1-1	TRBD1	TGTGCCAGCAGTTTCAGGGGGGCGTCAAGTACTGAAGCTTTCTTT	CASSFRGASSTEAFF
NA	17	TRBV13	TRBJ2-1	NA	TGTGCCAGCAGCTTAGGGCCCACTAGAGTCACCTACAATGAGCAGTTCTTC	CASSLGPTRVTYNEQFF
NA	15	TRBV4-3	TRBJ2-3	TRBD2	TGCGCCAGCAGCCGGACCAGCGGGAGTTCGGATACGCAGTATTTT	CASSRTSGSSDTQYF
once	12	TRBV3-1/TRBV3-2	TRBJ1-4	NA	TGTGCCAGCATGAGTTCGGGGGAAAAACTGTTTTTT	CASMSSGEKLFF
NA	18	TRBV4-1	TRBJ1-3	NA	TGCGCCAGCAGCCAAGGCCGGGCGGGTCGGACGTCTGGAAACACCATATATTTT	CASSQGRAGRTSGNTIYF
NA	13	TRBV5-1	TRBJ2-3	NA	TGCGCCAGCAGCTTGGAGCTAGCAGACACGCAGTATTTT	CASSLELADTQYF
NA	15	TRBV5-8	TRBJ2-3	TRBD2	TGTGCCAGCAGCGACCGGGACTACCGGGCAGATACGCAGTATTTT	CASSDRDYRADTQYF
NA	14	TRBV9	TRBJ2-3	NA	TGTGCCAGCAGCGCTTTTAGCGGCACAGATACGCAGTATTTT	CASSAFSGTDTQYF
NA	14	TRBV13	TRBJ1-2	NA	TGTGCCAGCAGCTCTCTCGACGGGAACTATGGCTACACCTTC	CASSSLDGNYGYTF
NA	12	TRBV12-3/TRBV12-4	TRBJ1-2	TRBD1	TGTGCCAGCAGTTCGGACAGGGCAGGCTACACCTTC	CASSSDRAGYTF
NA	14	TRBV2	TRBJ2-7	TRBD1	TGTGCCAGCAGACGGGACAGGGGGCGTGACGAGCAGTACTTC	CASRRDRGRDEQYF
few	15	TRBV10-3	TRBJ1-2	TRBD1	TGTGCCATCAGTCCCGCGGGACAGGGAGCCTATGGCTACACCTTC	CAISPAGQGAYGYTF
NA	14	TRBV2	TRBJ1-2	TRBD1	TGTGCCAGCAGAGAACAGGGGGCTTCACGGGGCTACACCTTC	CASREQGASRGYTF
NA	16	TRBV5-5	TRBJ1-2	NA	TGTGCCAGCAGCTGGGGGGGAGGACGGTTCTTGCGTGGCTACACCTTC	CASSWGGGRFLRGYTF
NA	13	TRBV6-5	TRBJ1-1	NA	TGTGCCAGCAGTTACTCGGCGGGGCTTGAAGCTTTCTTT	CASSYSAGLEAFF
few	15	TRBV29-1	TRBJ2-2	TRBD2	TGCAGCGTTGTCGCTAGCGGGGAGGATGACGGGGAGCTGTTTTTT	CSVVASGEDDGELFF
NA	13	TRBV6-5	TRBJ1-5	TRBD1	TGTGCCAGCAGGGGACAGGGCAATCAGCCCCAGCATTTT	CASRGQGNQPQHF
NA	16	TRBV5-6	TRBJ2-2	TRBD1	TGTGCCAGCAGCTTGGGGACAGGGGGGATTTTCGGGGAGCTGTTTTTT	CASSLGTGGIFGELFF
NA	15	TRBV2	TRBJ1-2	TRBD1	TGTGCCAGCAGTAGGACAGGGGGCGTTAGCTATGGCTACACCTTC	CASSRTGGVSYGYTF
NA	15	TRBV10-3	TRBJ2-5	TRBD2	TGTGCCATCAGAAGAGCGGGAGGGTCCCAAGAGACCCAGTACTTC	CAIRRAGGSQETQYF
NA	15	TRBV3-1/TRBV3-2	TRBJ2-5	TRBD2	TGTGCCAGCAGCCAAGACCCAGGGAGGGGAGAGACCCAGTACTTC	CASSQDPGRGETQYF